This TCR beta chain stems from a study of identical twins. Findings and limits, study-wide: There was an excess of low generation probability in the out-of-frame alpha sequences that twins shared.

This clonotype was seen ten or more times. Its specificity is unknown. TCRdb ran MiXCR on the 5' RACE reads and lists one entry per CDR3 protein. The sample yields approximately 620,000 distinct CDR3 sequences, about 9.4% seen once. CDR3 length: 15 residues. The germline CDR1 and CDR2 sequences are SEHNR and FQNEAQ (reference sequence). The V and J ends lost 2 bases and 6 bases respectively, with 15 bases between them. This sample was shared with a second study, whose subject was yellow fever vaccine responses in identical twins.

This chain connects TRBV7-9 to TRBJ2-3; weak D call: TRBD1 (6 bases). The TCR was taken from a woman younger than 35 in good health. The sample was PBMCs. The CDR3 loop is CASSLSAFGGDTQYF. The CDR3 region has the DNA TGTGCCAGCAGCTTATCAGCCTTTGGGGGCGATACGCAGTATTTT.